This T cell receptor (beta chain) was observed in a study of OX40 agonist ivuxolimab in advanced cancers. The wider study: With ivuxolimab, an agonistic anti-OX40 (CD134) antibody, patients were treated. Intravenous ivuxolimab at 0.01 to 10 mg/kg was given to patients every 2 weeks. General study results and limits: Partial responders treated at 0.1-3.0 mg/kg exhibited clonal expansion among the lowest measured.

Germline assignment: CDR1 LNHNV and CDR2 YYDKDF (reference sequence). This CDR3 comprises 16 residues. V lost 0 bases and J lost 5, with 13 bases in between. Repertoires were generated with immunoSEQ multiplex PCR, while TCRdb's copy carries only in-frame clones and drops some. Among roughly 68,000 clones listed, 65% to 90% were seen once. Regarding this clone: Its antigen is unknown.

Autoimmune disease history or systemic immunosuppression disqualified patients. The source material was CD4+ or CD8+ T cells sorted from blood, sampled in a trial of the OX40 agonist ivuxolimab. This clonotype was sampled from an adult with an advanced solid tumor such as melanoma, head and neck, liver or kidney cancer. The V gene is TRBV15, the J gene TRBJ2-2, with D tentatively TRBD2 (5 bases). CDR3 sequence (DNA): TGTGCCACCAGCAGAGATATAGCGCCAGGAACCGGGGAGCTGTTTTTT. Amino acid sequence: CATSRDIAPGTGELFF.